These 5 T cell receptor beta chains came from one sample sequenced in a study of OX40 agonist ivuxolimab in advanced cancers. Some clones are missing from TCRdb's copy, which holds only in-frame ones; the method was immunoSEQ multiplex PCR. The data show about 150,000 clones, roughly 91% seen once. Sample: CD4+ or CD8+ T cells sorted from blood, taken in a trial of the OX40 agonist ivuxolimab. The receptors here all came from an adult with an advanced solid tumor such as melanoma, head and neck, liver or kidney cancer.

The V gene is TRBV11-2, the J gene TRBJ2-1; D is uncertain. The ends were cut back, 4 bases at V and 4 bases at J, with 14 bases in the middle. CDR1 is SGHAT and CDR2 is FQNNGV in the germline V gene. The CDR3 consists of 15 residues. The CDR3 loop reads CASSYQPGSYNEQFF. CDR3 coding DNA: TGTGCCAGCAGCTACCAGCCCGGGTCTTACAATGAGCAGTTCTTC.

This chain joins TRBV11-2 and TRBJ1-1; D is unresolved. Germline V lookup: CDR1 SGHAT, CDR2 FQNNGV. This CDR3 has 15 residues. V was cut by 0 bases and J by 5 bases, with 13 bases left in between. CDR3 nucleotides: TGTGCCAGCAGCTTAGAGGGAGCCTTGAGAACTGAAGCTTTCTTT. As protein: CASSLEGALRTEAFF.

The V gene is TRBV5-8, the J gene TRBJ2-3; D unresolved. Looked up from germline, CDR1 is SGHTS and CDR2 is YDEGEE. The ends were cut back, 7 bases at V and 0 bases at J, with 9 bases in the middle. This CDR3 has 13 residues. The DNA of the CDR3 is TGTGCCAGCTGCTCGGGTAGCACAGATACGCAGTATTTT. This codes for CASCSGSTDTQYF.

The rearrangement links TRBV9 to TRBJ2-7; a weak D match, TRBD2 (7 bases). Germline V gene lookup returns CDR1 SGDLS and CDR2 YYNGEE. This CDR3 contains 16 residues. V shed 4 bases and J shed 2 bases, with 19 bases lying between them. CDR3 bases: TGTGCCAGCAGCCAAGAGGGGGGGACTGGAACCTACGAGCAGTACTTC. Protein product: CASSQEGGTGTYEQYF.

The chain carries TRBV19 and TRBJ2-5; D may be TRBD1 or TRBD2 (6 bases each). There are 15 residues in the CDR3. Trimming removed 7 bases at V and 5 bases at J, with 20 bases between. Germline lookup yields CDR1 LNHDA and CDR2 SQIVND (reference sequence). The CDR3 bases are TGTGCCAGTACCCCCTCGAGGGGGGTCGTGGAGACCCAGTACTTC. Translation: CASTPSRGVVETQYF.